This TCR beta chain was sequenced for a study of blood T cell repertoires in COVID-19. Profiled with immunoSEQ multiplex PCR; TCRdb holds only in-frame clones, not every one. The sample lists around 280,000 clones; around 87% were seen once. Germline lookup yields CDR1 SGHTA and CDR2 FQGNSA. The CDR3 covers 15 residues. The J segment lost 2 bases and the V segment lost 5 bases, leaving 6 bases of the junction unmatched. Sequencing was done on a sample of peripheral blood. V and J are TRBV7-2 and TRBJ2-7, with 10 bases identical to TRBD2. This receptor was taken from a man aged 65 to 79 with acute or convalescent COVID-19. Here the CDR3 reads CASSTVAGGTYEQYF. The CDR3 DNA is TGTGCCAGCAGCACCGTAGCGGGAGGAACCTACGAGCAGTACTTC.